The 30 T cell receptor beta chains listed next were all sequenced from one sample in a study of blood T cell repertoires in COVID-19. Libraries were prepared by immunoSEQ multiplex PCR; TCRdb keeps only in-frame clonotypes and omits some of them. The sample has under 350,000 clones, around 87% seen once. Sample: peripheral blood. All receptors come from a man in his 70s with acute or convalescent COVID-19.

The rearrangement uses TRBV7-9 and TRBJ2-3; 12 bases are a match to TRBD2. The CDR3 runs to 17 residues. CDR1 and CDR2 from the germline V gene are SEHNR and FQNEAQ (reference sequence). The junction had 9 bases not matched to a gene; V was cut back by 3 bases and J by 5 bases. For the CDR3, the DNA is TGTGCCAGCAGCTTTGGGTCTAGCGGGAGGGCCGGAGATACGCAGTATTTT. Protein sequence: CASSFGSSGRAGDTQYF.

The chain combines TRBV7-8 with TRBJ1-2; 8 bases line up with TRBD1. V lost 5 bases, J lost 6 bases, and 5 bases stayed unmatched. The CDR3 spans 13 residues. Germline V gene data show CDR1 as SGHVS and CDR2 as FQNEAQ. The CDR3 loop is CASSRTGGNGYTF. The CDR3 DNA follows: TGTGCCAGCAGCCGAACAGGGGGTAATGGCTACACCTTC.

The chain employs TRBV19 and TRBJ1-5, with 7 bases fitting TRBD1. Trimming took 2 bases from V and 3 from J; bases not matched to a gene: 4. The CDR3 consists of 15 residues. Germline lookup yields CDR1 LNHDA and CDR2 SQIVND (reference sequence). The CDR3 protein is CASSIRGQNNQPQHF. DNA for the CDR3: TGTGCCAGTAGTATAAGGGGGCAGAACAATCAGCCCCAGCATTTT.

The gene calls are TRBV19 and TRBJ2-7, with 7 bases fitting TRBD1. The germline CDR1 and CDR2 sequences are LNHDA and SQIVND (reference sequence). CDR3 length: 15 amino acids. The J segment lost 4 bases and the V segment lost 5 bases, leaving 11 bases of the junction unmatched. The CDR3: CASSASSTGRYEQYF. CDR3 sequence (DNA): TGTGCCAGTAGTGCCTCCTCGACAGGGCGATACGAGCAGTACTTC.

The rearrangement joins TRBV6-5 to TRBJ2-7; TRBD2 aligns across 8 bases. The CDR3 length is 13 residues. Trimming cost V 6 bases and J 3 bases; bases outside gene matches: 4. Germline CDR1 reads MNHEY; CDR2 reads SVGAGI. The CDR3, as DNA: TGTGCCAGCAGGGAGCGGGAGCTCTACGAGCAGTACTTC. It specifies CASRERELYEQYF.

J is TRBJ1-1 and V is TRBV4-1; D is unclear. The germline gives CDR1 MGHRA, CDR2 YSYEKL. The CDR3 runs 13 residues. Between the trimmed V and J ends, which lost 5 bases and 0 bases, there was a span of 7 bases. The CDR3 region has the DNA TGCGCCAGCAGCGTACAGCTGAACACTGAAGCTTTCTTT. This codes for CASSVQLNTEAFF.

This clone was seen just once. J is TRBJ2-7 and V is TRBV18; 7 bases are a match to TRBD1. CDR3 size: 14 residues. Germline V lookup: CDR1 KGHSH, CDR2 LQKENI. Trimming took 3 bases from V and 7 from J; bases not matched to a gene: 9. The CDR3 nucleotides are TGTGCCAGCTCACCGCCGGGACAGAGTGTTGAGCAGTACTTC. Protein sequence: CASSPPGQSVEQYF.

V gene TRBV30 combines with J gene TRBJ2-4, with D possibly matching TRBD2 (7 bases). The CDR3 totals 15 residues. V was trimmed by 3 bases and J by 4 bases, leaving 16 bases between them. Germline V gene data show CDR1 as GTSNPN and CDR2 as SVGIG (reference sequence). CDR3 protein: CAWSPGGRRKNIQYF. CDR3 sequence (DNA): TGTGCCTGGAGCCCGGGGGGCCGTAGGAAAAACATTCAGTACTTC.

The gene calls are TRBV5-1 and TRBJ2-7, with D possibly TRBD1 on 5 matching bases. Germline V gives CDR1 SGHRS, CDR2 YFSETQ. V lost 0 bases to trimming and J lost 0 bases, with 7 bases between them. The CDR3 length is 14 residues. CDR3 nucleotide sequence: TGCGCCAGCAGCTTGGAAGGGGCCTCCTACGAGCAGTACTTC. Amino acid sequence: CASSLEGASYEQYF.

The rearrangement joins TRBV9 to TRBJ2-7; 9 nucleotides line up with TRBD1. The V and J ends lost 2 bases and 5 bases, in that order; junction bases with no gene match: 5. The CDR3 runs to 14 residues. The germline V gene encodes CDR1 SGDLS and CDR2 YYNGEE. Here the CDR3 DNA reads TGTGCCAGCAGCGTCGGACAGGGGACACACGAGCAGTACTTC. This sequence encodes CASSVGQGTHEQYF.

DNA for the CDR3: TGTGCCAGCAGTCACGGAGGGACGGAGGTTAAAGAGACCCAGTACTTC. Its translation: CASSHGGTEVKETQYF. The chain combines TRBV6-6 with TRBJ2-5; TRBD2 might be the D (6 bases). V lost 5 bases to trimming and J lost 3 bases, with 19 bases between them. Germline V gene data show CDR1 as MNHNY and CDR2 as SVGAGI (reference sequence). This CDR3 is built from 16 residues.

The gene calls are TRBV6-2 or TRBV6-3 and TRBJ2-7, with TRBD2 identical over 10 bases. The CDR3 loop spans 15 amino acids. In germline, CDR1 is MNHEY, CDR2 SVGEGT. V trimming: 0 bases; J trimming: 6 bases; junction bases outside the gene matches: 5. CDR3 bases: TGTGCCAGCAGTTACTCCCTAGCGGGAGCCGGCGAGCAGTACTTC. As protein: CASSYSLAGAGEQYF.

The gene calls are TRBV5-1 and TRBJ2-1; 12 positions agree with TRBD2. CDR1 and CDR2 from the germline V gene are SGHRS and YFSETQ. Unmatched junction bases numbered 6, after V lost 3 bases and J lost 8 bases. The CDR3 is 15 residues long. CDR3 amino acids: CASSWRLAGGDEQFF. CDR3 sequence (DNA): TGCGCCAGCAGCTGGAGGCTAGCGGGGGGGGATGAGCAGTTCTTC.

With regard to this clone: In the same sample, other DNA sequences code for this CDR3. The genes are TRBV6-2 or TRBV6-3 and TRBJ1-5; weak D call: TRBD1 (6 bases). Germline CDR1 is MNHEY and CDR2 is SVGEGT. The CDR3 consists of 12 residues. Trimming took 2 bases from V and 7 from J, leaving 6 bases between them. CDR3 in amino acids: CASSYGGQPQHF. Here the CDR3 DNA reads TGTGCCAGCAGTTACGGGGGCCAGCCCCAGCATTTT.

This chain joins TRBV11-2 and TRBJ2-7, with TRBD2 matching over 8 bases. Germline CDR1 and CDR2: SGHAT and FQNNGV. The length of the CDR3 is 15 residues. V lost 2 bases and J lost 3; bases outside the gene matches: 6. The CDR3 loop is CASSLSLAEHYEQYF. The DNA of the CDR3 is TGTGCCAGCAGCTTATCACTAGCGGAACACTACGAGCAGTACTTC.

The CDR3 bases are TGTGCCAGCAGCCAGGATGAGGGGGCGCGGATCTATGGCTACACCTTC. Translating gives CASSQDEGARIYGYTF. This rearrangement joins TRBV4-2 to TRBJ1-2, with 7 bases matching TRBD1. V lost 3 bases and J lost 4; bases outside the gene matches: 11. The CDR3 sequence is 16 residues long. Germline CDR1 and CDR2: LGHNA and YNFKEQ.

The chain is built from TRBV5-1 and TRBJ2-1; 8 bases fit TRBD2. The CDR3 length is 16 residues. Germline-derived CDR1 and CDR2 are SGHRS and YFSETQ. The V gene end was trimmed by 4 bases and the J gene end by 5 bases; junction bases not matched to a gene: 11. In DNA, the CDR3 is TGCGCCAGCAGCCCAGAAGCGGGAGACGGCGACAATGAGCAGTTCTTC. Its protein product is CASSPEAGDGDNEQFF.

The chain is built from TRBV19 and TRBJ1-5; 8 bases are a match to TRBD1. V gave up 4 bases and J gave up 6 bases; unmatched junction bases: 8. Germline V CDR1 and CDR2: LNHDA, SQIVND (reference sequence). This CDR3 spans 15 amino acids. The CDR3 DNA sequence: TGTGCCAGTAGTACACGACAGGGGCCGGCTCAGCCCCAGCATTTT. Its translation is CASSTRQGPAQPQHF.

The chain couples TRBV11-3 to TRBJ2-7, with a possible D match to TRBD2 (5 bases). This CDR3 is built from 13 residues. Deletions cut 1 base from V and 8 bases from J, with 12 bases between. Germline assignment: CDR1 SGHNT and CDR2 YENEEA. The CDR3, as DNA: TGTGCCAGCAGCTTAGCGGGGTACACCCAGCAGTACTTC. Its translation: CASSLAGYTQQYF.

V is TRBV7-9 and J is TRBJ2-7; TRBD1 might be the D (6 bases). Germline CDR1 is SEHNR and CDR2 is FQNEAQ (reference sequence). Trimming took 5 bases from V and 1 from J, leaving 15 bases between them. The CDR3 consists of 15 residues. In DNA, the CDR3 is TGTGCCAGCAGCCCTACAGGGTACTCATCCTACGAGCAGTACTTC. Translated: CASSPTGYSSYEQYF.

This chain links TRBV6-5 with TRBJ1-1, with a possible D match to TRBD1 (5 bases). This CDR3 spans 14 amino acids. V lost 7 bases to trimming and J lost 0 bases, with 12 bases between them. Germline assignment: CDR1 MNHEY and CDR2 SVGAGI. The CDR3 coding sequence is TGTGCCAGCAATTCGCGGGACTTGAACACTGAAGCTTTCTTT. Amino acid sequence: CASNSRDLNTEAFF.

This chain joins TRBV29-1 and TRBJ2-2, with D unresolved. The V gene's germline CDR1 is SQVTM and CDR2 ANQGSEA. Trimming took 4 bases from V and 1 from J, leaving 10 bases between them. The CDR3 totals 14 residues. CDR3 nucleotides: TGCAGCGTTGGTAGCCAGAGGAACACCGGGGAGCTGTTTTTT. It is translated as CSVGSQRNTGELFF.

CDR3 nucleotide sequence: TGTGCCAGCAGTTCGACAGGTTACCGTTCCCCCTACGAGCAGTACTTC. Protein: CASSSTGYRSPYEQYF. The chain is built from TRBV28 and TRBJ2-7, with D possibly being TRBD1 (6 bases). Trimming took off 4 bases at V and 2 bases at J, with 18 bases between the two ends. The germline gives CDR1 MDHEN, CDR2 SYDVKM. The CDR3 runs to 16 residues.

The gene calls are TRBV7-2 and TRBJ2-3; no firm D call. The length of the CDR3 is 14 residues. Trimming pared 3 bases from V and 0 bases from J, leaving 7 bases between. The germline gives CDR1 SGHTA, CDR2 FQGNSA. This chain's CDR3 is CASSFGRSTDTQYF. CDR3 coding DNA: TGTGCCAGCAGCTTCGGCAGGAGCACAGATACGCAGTATTTT.

This clone was observed once. V usage is TRBV15 and J usage is TRBJ2-5, with 8 bases identical to TRBD1. V was pared by 2 bases and J by 3 bases, with 2 bases of the junction left unmatched. The CDR3 contains 14 residues. The germline V gene encodes CDR1 LNHNV and CDR2 YYDKDF (reference sequence). This CDR3 is CATSRMGQEETQYF. The CDR3 nucleotides are TGTGCCACCAGCAGAATGGGACAGGAAGAGACCCAGTACTTC.

The chain recombines TRBV5-1 with TRBJ2-7, with D perhaps matching TRBD1 (6 bases). Trimming left V 1 base short and J 3 bases short, with 11 bases between. Germline CDR1 and CDR2: SGHRS and YFSETQ. CDR3 length equals 14 residues. The DNA of the CDR3 is TGCGCCAGCAGCTTGACAGGGCTCCACTACGAGCAGTACTTC. This encodes CASSLTGLHYEQYF.

This clone was observed a few times. J is TRBJ1-1 and V is TRBV29-1, with D possibly TRBD1 on 6 matching bases. Germline CDR1 is SQVTM and CDR2 is ANQGSEA. The V gene lost 5 bases and the J gene lost 5 bases, with 12 bases spanning the gap. This CDR3 spans 12 amino acids. In nucleotides, the CDR3 is TGCAGCGTTCAGACAGGTTGGACTGAAGCTTTCTTT. Its translation is CSVQTGWTEAFF.

The V and J genes are TRBV5-6 and TRBJ1-3, with 10 bases fitting TRBD1. With 0 bases clipped from V and 0 bases from J, the junction kept 6 bases outside the gene matches. The CDR3 covers 18 residues. Germline lookup yields CDR1 SGHDT and CDR2 YYEEEE. CDR3 region: CASSLAWDRGYSGNTIYF. CDR3 coding DNA: TGTGCCAGCAGCTTGGCATGGGACAGGGGTTACTCTGGAAACACCATATATTTT.

This sequence joins TRBV7-3 and TRBJ1-5; TRBD1 is a possible D gene (5 bases). This CDR3 is built from 13 residues. Trimming shortened V by 5 bases and J by 4 bases, and 9 bases separated the two germline ends. CDR1 is SGHTA, CDR2 FQGTGA, per germline. In nucleotides, the CDR3 is TGTGCCAGCAGCCGGGGGATTAATCAGCCCCAGCATTTT. It translates to CASSRGINQPQHF.

The genes are TRBV28 and TRBJ1-1, with D uncertain. Germline lookup yields CDR1 MDHEN and CDR2 SYDVKM. Trimming removed 6 bases at V and 5 bases at J, with 13 bases between. The CDR3 is made up of 13 amino acids. The CDR3 DNA reads as TGTGCCAGCAGGCTGGAGGGTAGGACTGAAGCTTTCTTT. It yields the protein CASRLEGRTEAFF.